This T cell receptor (beta chain) was recorded in a study of CD8+CD57+ T cells in acquired aplastic anemia. The CDR3 contains 14 residues. The junction had 2 bases not matched to a gene; V was cut back by 1 base and J by 7 bases. The germline CDR1 and CDR2 sequences are MNHEY and SVGAGI. Comments on this clonotype: The antigen is unknown.

Study outcomes and limitations: Twenty-nine CD8+ CDR3 sequences were shared between patients and controls.

Sequenced patients had shown CD8+CD57+ cell expansion by flow cytometry. CDR3 and TCR beta VDJ profiling relied on a genomic DNA template. Each CDR3 protein gets one entry after TCRdb re-called the reads with MiXCR. The sample holds approximately 470,000 distinct CDR3 sequences, under 40% seen once. The chain employs TRBV6-5 and TRBJ2-1; 9 nucleotides align to TRBD1. This clonotype was obtained from a human donor with aplastic anemia. The specimen was sorted CD4+, CD8+, or CD8+CD57+ T cells (not recorded which) from PBMCs. In nucleotides, the CDR3 is TGTGCCAGCAGTTACTTGACAGGGGGAAATGAGCAGTTCTTC. As protein: CASSYLTGGNEQFF.